This T cell receptor beta chain was obtained from a study of identical twins. Study results and caveats: With abundant cord blood beta clonotypes, insertions were fewer; memory repertoires showed no such pattern.

The J segment lost 0 bases and the V segment lost 5 bases, leaving 12 bases of the junction unmatched. There are 18 residues in the CDR3. The V gene's germline CDR1 is MNHEY and CDR2 SMNVEV (reference sequence). Comment on this clonotype: The antigen is undetermined.

Addition of a universal primer site occurred through template switching, and cDNA carried unique molecular identifiers. TCRdb called the 5' RACE reads again in MiXCR, with one record for every CDR3 protein. Among around 1.7 million distinct CDR3 sequences, about 31% were seen once, and the ten largest hold 0.27%. This chain uses TRBV27 with TRBJ1-4, with 7 positions matching TRBD1. The origin of this receptor is a newborn girl in good health. Sequenced input: cord blood. The CDR3 DNA is TGTGCCAGCAGTCAGACAGGGCTACCGTTCCCAACTAATGAAAAACTGTTTTTT. The encoded protein is CASSQTGLPFPTNEKLFF.